This TCR beta chain comes out of a study of blood T cell repertoires in COVID-19. Study as a whole: Both acute and convalescent COVID-19 samples were obtained from the United States, Italy and Spain. From T cells, B-cell-depleted T cells, or PBMCs came the material, which was cDNA or gDNA.

The CDR3 length is 15 residues. The germline V gene encodes CDR1 MNHEY and CDR2 SMNVEV (reference sequence). V was pared by 8 bases and J by 4 bases, with 20 bases between. As processed by the authors: Amplified reference gene primers provided the basis for estimating nucleated cell counts. TCRdb's copy holds only in-frame clones and misses some; the assay was immunoSEQ multiplex PCR. D and trimming come from the DNA, and the V and J calls and clone size come from that table. The sample includes about 93,000 clones, around four fifths of them seen just once. This clonotype was sampled from a human donor in a cohort sampled during active COVID-19. The V call is TRBV27, the J call TRBJ1-2; perhaps TRBD1 as D (6 bases). Sequenced input: peripheral blood. CDR3 loop: CASRSARQGTYGYTF. As DNA, the CDR3 is TGTGCCAGCCGAAGTGCGCGGCAGGGGACCTATGGCTACACCTTC.